The 14 T cell receptor beta chains given below trace back to one sample, sequenced in a study of blood T cell repertoires in COVID-19 (dated by TCRdb to 2018 to 2020). Library generation was performed with the immunoSEQ multiplex PCR assay. TCRdb holds this immuneACCESS table with in-frame rearrangements only. Some clones are missing; in checked studies, unresolved V genes explain under half, and the rest has no known cause. This sample lists 150,000 to 200,000 clones; 80% to 95% were detected once. The ten largest clones take up roughly 0.56% of the sample. Sequencing input: peripheral blood. The receptors derive from a man aged 45 to 65 with acute or convalescent COVID-19.

This chain joins TRBV18 and TRBJ1-1; the match to TRBD1 covers 8 bases. V shed 3 bases and J 1 base; nucleotides not matched to a gene: 4. This CDR3 spans 15 amino acids. The V gene's germline CDR1 is KGHSH and CDR2 LQKENI. As DNA, the CDR3 is TGTGCCAGCTCACCCCAGACAGGGGAGAACACTGAAGCTTTCTTT. Amino acid sequence: CASSPQTGENTEAFF.

This sequence joins TRBV19 and TRBJ1-5, with D unresolved. V was clipped by 3 bases and J by 2 bases, with 11 bases between them. This CDR3 contains 15 residues. Germline values: CDR1 LNHDA, CDR2 SQIVND (reference sequence). CDR3 nucleotide sequence: TGTGCCAGTAGTATTTTTTCCGAGGGCAATCAGCCCCAGCATTTT. Translation gives CASSIFSEGNQPQHF. The full variable domain, completed using reference TRBV19 and TRBJ1-5, is DGGITQSPKYLFRKEGQNVTLSCEQNLNHDAMYWYRQDPGQGLRLIYYSQIVNDFQKGDIAEGYSVSREKKESFPLTVTSAQKNPTAFYLCASSIFSEGNQPQHFGDGTRLSIL.

The chain uses TRBV18 and TRBJ2-1; TRBD2 matches at 12 bases. Trimming cost V 0 bases and J 1 base; bases outside gene matches: 7. CDR1 is KGHSH and CDR2 is LQKENI in the germline V gene. The CDR3 is made up of 19 amino acids. DNA for the CDR3: TGTGCCAGCTCACCACCGTATCGGACTAGCGGGACGTCCTACAATGAGCAGTTCTTC. It codes for CASSPPYRTSGTSYNEQFF.

The gene calls are TRBV10-3 and TRBJ2-1; 13 bases are a match to TRBD2. Germline V gene sequence: CDR1 ENHRY, CDR2 SYGVKD. The trim removed 6 bases at V and 4 bases at J, leaving 6 bases unmatched. The CDR3 runs to 16 residues. The CDR3 DNA reads as TGTGCCATCAGCTTTACTAGCGGGAGGGCATACAATGAGCAGTTCTTC. Translated: CAISFTSGRAYNEQFF.

The chain joins TRBV5-6 to TRBJ1-1, with a possible D match to TRBD1 (6 bases). Deletions cut 5 bases from V and 0 bases from J, with 11 bases between. CDR1 SGHDT and CDR2 YYEEEE come from the germline V gene. CDR3 size: 14 residues. As DNA, the CDR3 is TGTGCCAGCAGACCACAGGGCTTGAACACTGAAGCTTTCTTT. Translating gives CASRPQGLNTEAFF.

This clone came up once. This chain connects TRBV29-1 to TRBJ2-1; 14 bases fit TRBD2. CDR1 is SQVTM, CDR2 ANQGSEA, per germline. V lost 3 bases and J lost 8; bases outside the gene matches: 21. The CDR3 extends over 20 amino acids. CDR3 region: CSVDYPTGTSGSRALDEQFF. The CDR3 DNA is TGCAGCGTTGATTACCCTACCGGGACTAGCGGGAGTCGTGCATTAGATGAGCAGTTCTTC.

As DNA, the CDR3 is TGTGCCAGCAGCCAAATAGCGGGAGTAGGTAATGAGCAGTTCTTC. Translated, it gives CASSQIAGVGNEQFF. The rearrangement links TRBV3-1 (or the pseudogene TRBV3-2) to TRBJ2-1, with 9 bases lining up with TRBD2. The germline gives CDR1 LGHDT, CDR2 YNNKEL (reference sequence). This CDR3 is 15 amino acids long. After removal of 2 bases from V and 7 bases from J, the junction contained 6 bases not matched to a gene.

The chain recombines TRBV6-1 with TRBJ1-1; a possible D gene is TRBD1 (6 bases). V lost 7 bases and J 0 bases, leaving 12 bases between the germline ends. CDR3 length: 14 residues. Germline assignment: CDR1 MNHNS and CDR2 SASEGT. This CDR3 reads CASNNRAVNTEAFF. DNA of the CDR3: TGTGCCAGCAACAACAGGGCAGTGAACACTGAAGCTTTCTTT.

The CDR3 here is CASKQGGAPTEAFF. CDR3 nucleotides: TGTGCCAGCAAACAGGGGGGGGCGCCCACTGAAGCTTTCTTT. V gene TRBV25-1 combines with J gene TRBJ1-1, with 8 nucleotides matching TRBD1. Looked up from germline, CDR1 is MGHDK and CDR2 is SYGVNS. The CDR3 consists of 14 residues. With V trimmed by 7 bases and J by 4 bases, 8 bases remained unmatched.

This clone was detected once. The genes are TRBV3-1 (or the pseudogene TRBV3-2) and TRBJ2-2; D is undetermined. The germline V gene has CDR1 LGHDT and CDR2 YNNKEL (reference sequence). V lost 0 bases, J lost 4 bases, and 12 bases lay in between. This CDR3 region has 16 residues. This CDR3 reads CASSQDSSPGTGELFF. The CDR3 nucleotides read TGTGCCAGCAGCCAAGATTCGAGTCCGGGCACCGGGGAGCTGTTTTTT.

The gene calls are TRBV14 and TRBJ2-1; 8 bases match TRBD1. The V segment lost 4 bases and the J segment 9 bases; nucleotides outside the gene matches: 8. CDR1 is SGHDN, CDR2 FVKESK, per germline. The CDR3 consists of 14 residues. CDR3 loop: CASSRSGGWGEQFF. The CDR3 DNA reads TGTGCCAGCAGCCGTTCAGGGGGCTGGGGTGAGCAGTTCTTC.

The CDR3 DNA is TGTGCCACCAGTGATAGTAGCGGGAGAGACAATGAGCAGTTCTTC. This encodes CATSDSSGRDNEQFF. The rearrangement uses TRBV24-1 and TRBJ2-1; 9 positions agree with TRBD2. Germline loops: CDR1 KGHDR, CDR2 SFDVKD. The CDR3 spans 15 residues. After removal of 3 bases from V and 5 bases from J, the junction contained 4 bases not matched to a gene.

The chain employs TRBV6-5 and TRBJ2-3, with TRBD2 matching 7 bases. Per germline, CDR1 MNHEY and CDR2 SVGAGI. This CDR3 is 15 amino acids long. The V and J ends lost 6 bases and 0 bases, in that order; junction bases with no gene match: 6. CDR3 DNA: TGTGCCAGCAGGAAGGGAGGGAGTAGCACAGATACGCAGTATTTT. Translating it yields CASRKGGSSTDTQYF.

This clone was seen a handful of times. V gene TRBV19 combines with J gene TRBJ1-1, with D tentatively TRBD1 (6 bases). Germline V gene lookup returns CDR1 LNHDA and CDR2 SQIVND (reference sequence). This CDR3 spans 13 amino acids. Trimming pared 7 bases from V and 4 bases from J, leaving 13 bases between. DNA for the CDR3: TGTGCCAGTATGGGGGGGGGCAGCACTGAAGCTTTCTTT. Translated, it gives CASMGGGSTEAFF.